This is a list of T cell receptor beta chains from one sample in a study of cytomegalovirus exposure and HLA in healthy donors. Here immunoSEQ multiplex PCR was the method, and the copy in TCRdb shows in-frame clones only, minus some. The sample lists a few hundred thousand clones, approximately 80% occurring once. Sequenced: PBMCs. The receptors shown here come from a young woman in good health and CMV-seropositive. Both conserved end residues are part of each CDR3. D genes are given only for firm matches. Clone size is shown for a subset of rows, as once, few, many or a class of expanded clone.

CDR3aa: CASSLSSGSTDTQYF; CDR3nt: TGTGCCAGCAGTCTCTCTAGCGGGAGCACAGATACGCAGTATTTT; j_gene: TRBJ2-3; d_gene: TRBD2; abundance: once; v_gene: TRBV27
CDR3aa: CAWSVQHLNTEAFF; CDR3nt: TGTGCCTGGAGTGTCCAACATTTGAACACTGAAGCTTTCTTT; j_gene: TRBJ1-1; d_gene: -; abundance: -; v_gene: TRBV30
CDR3aa: CASSFVGIGQETQYF; CDR3nt: TGTGCCAGCAGTTTTGTGGGGATTGGGCAAGAGACCCAGTACTTC; j_gene: TRBJ2-5; d_gene: -; abundance: -; v_gene: TRBV6-5
CDR3aa: CASSSTRENTDTQYF; CDR3nt: TGTGCCAGCAGCTCTACCAGGGAAAACACAGATACGCAGTATTTT; j_gene: TRBJ2-3; d_gene: -; abundance: once; v_gene: TRBV7-8
CDR3aa: CASSVGQLTAYNEQFF; CDR3nt: TGTGCCAGCAGCGTAGGACAATTGACAGCCTACAATGAGCAGTTCTTC; j_gene: TRBJ2-1; d_gene: -; abundance: -; v_gene: TRBV9
CDR3aa: CASRLVWREGYTF; CDR3nt: TGTGCAAGTCGCTTAGTTTGGAGGGAAGGCTACACCTTC; j_gene: TRBJ1-2; d_gene: -; abundance: -; v_gene: TRBV12-2
CDR3aa: CASTPLAGYSYEQYF; CDR3nt: TGTGCCAGCACCCCTCTAGCGGGTTACTCCTACGAGCAGTACTTC; j_gene: TRBJ2-7; d_gene: TRBD2; abundance: -; v_gene: TRBV6-1
CDR3aa: CASSEGNQDGYTF; CDR3nt: TGTGCCAGCAGCGAAGGGAATCAGGATGGCTACACCTTC; j_gene: TRBJ1-2; d_gene: -; abundance: -; v_gene: TRBV7-9
CDR3aa: CASSVGPYSNEQFF; CDR3nt: TGTGCCAGCAGCGTAGGACCATACTCCAATGAGCAGTTCTTC; j_gene: TRBJ2-1; d_gene: -; abundance: -; v_gene: TRBV7-3
CDR3aa: CASSPPGTGATYEQYF; CDR3nt: TGTGCCAGCAGCCCTCCGGGGACAGGTGCTACCTACGAGCAGTACTTC; j_gene: TRBJ2-7; d_gene: TRBD1; abundance: -; v_gene: TRBV7-9
CDR3aa: CASSRDRGRGELFF; CDR3nt: TGTGCCAGCAGCCGGGACAGGGGTCGGGGGGAGCTGTTTTTT; j_gene: TRBJ2-2; d_gene: TRBD1; abundance: -; v_gene: TRBV27
CDR3aa: CASSGPAGLAGGPSDEQFF; CDR3nt: TGCGCCAGCAGCGGCCCGGCGGGACTAGCGGGAGGGCCGAGCGATGAGCAGTTCTTC; j_gene: TRBJ2-1; d_gene: TRBD2; abundance: -; v_gene: TRBV5-1
CDR3aa: CASSVGATGGRYEQYF; CDR3nt: TGTGCCAGCAGCGTAGGAGCTACAGGGGGCAGGTACGAGCAGTACTTC; j_gene: TRBJ2-7; d_gene: TRBD1; abundance: -; v_gene: TRBV9
CDR3aa: CASTSLEGRRNEQFF; CDR3nt: TGTGCCAGTACCTCCTTAGAGGGACGACGCAATGAGCAGTTCTTC; j_gene: TRBJ2-1; d_gene: -; abundance: few; v_gene: TRBV19
CDR3aa: CASSLQGFHREAFF; CDR3nt: TGTGCCAGCAGTTTACAGGGCTTCCATCGTGAAGCTTTCTTT; j_gene: TRBJ1-1; d_gene: -; abundance: many; v_gene: TRBV27
CDR3aa: CASPGAGPNSVGEQFF; CDR3nt: TGTGCCAGCCCTGGGGCGGGACCGAACAGTGTTGGTGAGCAGTTCTTC; j_gene: TRBJ2-1; d_gene: -; abundance: -; v_gene: TRBV28
CDR3aa: CASSLDRGGTEAFF; CDR3nt: TGTGCCAGCAGCCTTGACAGGGGAGGGACTGAAGCTTTCTTT; j_gene: TRBJ1-1; d_gene: TRBD1; abundance: -; v_gene: TRBV7-2
CDR3aa: CASRGAELRYGYTF; CDR3nt: TGTGCCAGCCGCGGCGCCGAGTTGCGCTATGGCTACACCTTC; j_gene: TRBJ1-2; d_gene: -; abundance: -; v_gene: TRBV6-5
CDR3aa: CASSFRQDPVTNYGYTF; CDR3nt: TGTGCCAGCAGTTTCCGACAGGACCCGGTTACTAACTATGGCTACACCTTC; j_gene: TRBJ1-2; d_gene: -; abundance: -; v_gene: TRBV27
CDR3aa: CASRGGAGPLSYEQYF; CDR3nt: TGTGCCAGCAGGGGGGGAGCGGGGCCTCTATCCTACGAGCAGTACTTC; j_gene: TRBJ2-7; d_gene: TRBD2; abundance: -; v_gene: TRBV13
CDR3aa: CAITPTEDYEQYF; CDR3nt: TGTGCCATCACTCCCACGGAGGACTACGAGCAGTACTTC; j_gene: TRBJ2-7; d_gene: -; abundance: -; v_gene: TRBV10-3
CDR3aa: CASSLRSTYEQYF; CDR3nt: TGTGCCAGCAGTTTACGATCGACCTACGAGCAGTACTTC; j_gene: TRBJ2-7; d_gene: -; abundance: -; v_gene: TRBV27
CDR3aa: CASSGLQGSNQPQHF; CDR3nt: TGTGCCAGCAGTGGACTACAGGGAAGCAATCAGCCCCAGCATTTT; j_gene: TRBJ1-5; d_gene: -; abundance: -; v_gene: TRBV6-1
CDR3aa: CASSTQGRSNQPQHF; CDR3nt: TGTGCCAGCAGTACACAGGGTCGGAGCAATCAGCCCCAGCATTTT; j_gene: TRBJ1-5; d_gene: -; abundance: -; v_gene: TRBV2
CDR3aa: CASSFGTGLGWTEAFF; CDR3nt: TGTGCCAGCAGCTTCGGGACAGGGCTAGGGTGGACTGAAGCTTTCTTT; j_gene: TRBJ1-1; d_gene: TRBD1; abundance: -; v_gene: TRBV7-9
CDR3aa: CASTPGQGDLNEQFF; CDR3nt: TGTGCCAGCACCCCGGGACAGGGGGACCTCAATGAGCAGTTCTTC; j_gene: TRBJ2-1; d_gene: TRBD1; abundance: -; v_gene: TRBV28
CDR3aa: CASSLGGTDTQYF; CDR3nt: TGTGCCAGCAGTTTGGGGGGCACAGATACGCAGTATTTT; j_gene: TRBJ2-3; d_gene: -; abundance: few; v_gene: TRBV27
CDR3aa: CASSLVPENTEAFF; CDR3nt: TGTGCCAGCAGTTTAGTACCGGAGAACACTGAAGCTTTCTTT; j_gene: TRBJ1-1; d_gene: -; abundance: -; v_gene: TRBV27
CDR3aa: CASSPRSTPARQYF; CDR3nt: TGTGCCAGCAGCCCCCGTTCAACTCCGGCCCGGCAGTACTTC; j_gene: TRBJ2-7; d_gene: -; abundance: -; v_gene: TRBV7-2
CDR3aa: CASSQEPKTSGRDEQFF; CDR3nt: TGTGCCAGCAGCCAAGAACCCAAGACTAGCGGGAGGGATGAGCAGTTCTTC; j_gene: TRBJ2-1; d_gene: TRBD2; abundance: -; v_gene: TRBV4-2
CDR3aa: CASSQVGYEQYF; CDR3nt: TGTGCCAGCAGCCAAGTAGGTTACGAGCAGTACTTC; j_gene: TRBJ2-7; d_gene: -; abundance: -; v_gene: TRBV4-2
CDR3aa: CASCLLRDGELFF; CDR3nt: TGTGCCAGCTGTTTACTGCGGGACGGGGAGCTGTTTTTT; j_gene: TRBJ2-2; d_gene: -; abundance: few; v_gene: TRBV11-2
CDR3aa: CSVQGTSGRSEETQYF; CDR3nt: TGCAGCGTCCAGGGTACTAGCGGGAGATCAGAAGAGACCCAGTACTTC; j_gene: TRBJ2-5; d_gene: TRBD2; abundance: -; v_gene: TRBV29-1
CDR3aa: CASRASGQETQYF; CDR3nt: TGTGCCAGCAGAGCTAGCGGCCAAGAGACCCAGTACTTC; j_gene: TRBJ2-5; d_gene: TRBD2; abundance: once; v_gene: TRBV9
CDR3aa: CASSLGQGWHNEQFF; CDR3nt: TGTGCCAGCAGCCTCGGGCAGGGCTGGCACAATGAGCAGTTCTTC; j_gene: TRBJ2-1; d_gene: -; abundance: -; v_gene: TRBV11-2
CDR3aa: CASSLGENYGYTF; CDR3nt: TGTGCCAGCAGCTTGGGGGAGAACTATGGCTACACCTTC; j_gene: TRBJ1-2; d_gene: -; abundance: once; v_gene: TRBV5-6
CDR3aa: CSVGRQGQRLGQYF; CDR3nt: TGCAGCGTTGGGCGGCAGGGGCAAAGATTGGGCCAGTACTTC; j_gene: TRBJ2-5; d_gene: -; abundance: -; v_gene: TRBV29-1
CDR3aa: CASSSSAGGRAFGYTF; CDR3nt: TGTGCCAGCAGTTCCTCGGCAGGGGGCCGGGCGTTCGGCTACACCTTC; j_gene: TRBJ1-2; d_gene: TRBD1; abundance: -; v_gene: TRBV28
CDR3aa: CSVEGILEGSTDTQYF; CDR3nt: TGCAGCGTTGAGGGAATATTGGAAGGGTCTACAGATACGCAGTATTTT; j_gene: TRBJ2-3; d_gene: -; abundance: -; v_gene: TRBV29-1
CDR3aa: CASSDERGQGRTGEQYF; CDR3nt: TGTGCCAGCAGTGACGAAAGGGGACAGGGAAGAACTGGCGAGCAGTACTTC; j_gene: TRBJ2-7; d_gene: TRBD1; abundance: -; v_gene: TRBV6-1
CDR3aa: CASSQQGNEQYF; CDR3nt: TGTGCCAGCAGCCAACAGGGAAACGAGCAGTACTTC; j_gene: TRBJ2-7; d_gene: -; abundance: -; v_gene: TRBV28
CDR3aa: CASSKTGGNQPQHF; CDR3nt: TGTGCCAGTAGCAAAACAGGGGGCAATCAGCCCCAGCATTTT; j_gene: TRBJ1-5; d_gene: TRBD1; abundance: -; v_gene: TRBV19
CDR3aa: CASSAAWEHRKATGELFF; CDR3nt: TGTGCCAGCAGCGCTGCTTGGGAGCACAGAAAGGCCACCGGGGAGCTGTTTTTT; j_gene: TRBJ2-2; d_gene: -; abundance: -; v_gene: TRBV9
CDR3aa: CAWRREGGYTEAFF; CDR3nt: TGTGCCTGGAGAAGAGAGGGAGGATACACTGAAGCTTTCTTT; j_gene: TRBJ1-1; d_gene: -; abundance: -; v_gene: TRBV30
CDR3aa: CASSGPSYEQYF; CDR3nt: TGTGCCAGCAGCGGCCCTTCCTACGAGCAGTACTTC; j_gene: TRBJ2-7; d_gene: -; abundance: few; v_gene: TRBV9
CDR3aa: CASRETGSGELFF; CDR3nt: TGTGCCAGCAGGGAGACAGGGTCCGGGGAGCTGTTTTTT; j_gene: TRBJ2-2; d_gene: TRBD1; abundance: -; v_gene: TRBV9
CDR3aa: CASRRSGRAGTGELFF; CDR3nt: TGTGCCAGCCGACGAAGCGGGAGGGCCGGAACCGGGGAGCTGTTTTTT; j_gene: TRBJ2-2; d_gene: TRBD2; abundance: -; v_gene: TRBV9
CDR3aa: CASSTSSGTLGEQYF; CDR3nt: TGTGCCAGCAGTACCTCTAGCGGGACTTTAGGAGAGCAGTACTTC; j_gene: TRBJ2-7; d_gene: TRBD2; abundance: -; v_gene: TRBV27
CDR3aa: CSAKGGHPYEQYF; CDR3nt: TGCAGCGCCAAAGGAGGGCACCCCTACGAGCAGTACTTC; j_gene: TRBJ2-7; d_gene: -; abundance: -; v_gene: TRBV29-1
CDR3aa: CASRTDLAGNEQFF; CDR3nt: TGTGCCAGCAGGACTGACCTAGCGGGCAATGAGCAGTTCTTC; j_gene: TRBJ2-1; d_gene: TRBD2; abundance: -; v_gene: TRBV2
CDR3aa: CASRHNDRGNTGELFF; CDR3nt: TGTGCCAGCAGACATAACGACAGGGGCAACACCGGGGAGCTGTTTTTT; j_gene: TRBJ2-2; d_gene: TRBD1; abundance: -; v_gene: TRBV27
CDR3aa: CASRWGGGLDNQPQHF; CDR3nt: TGTGCCAGCAGGTGGGGGGGCGGACTTGACAATCAGCCCCAGCATTTT; j_gene: TRBJ1-5; d_gene: -; abundance: once; v_gene: TRBV28
CDR3aa: CASSLVTGDGGTEAFF; CDR3nt: TGCGCCAGCAGCTTGGTTACAGGGGATGGAGGCACTGAAGCTTTCTTT; j_gene: TRBJ1-1; d_gene: TRBD1; abundance: -; v_gene: TRBV5-1
CDR3aa: CASGAGPYEQYF; CDR3nt: TGTGCCAGCGGGGCGGGGCCCTACGAGCAGTACTTC; j_gene: TRBJ2-7; d_gene: -; abundance: few; v_gene: TRBV25-1